This TCR beta chain was profiled in a study of neurological immune-mediated disorders. Study at large: Multiple sclerosis patients numbered approximately 34, of whom around 30 were relapsing-remitting and 3 secondary progressive.

This clonotype was counted ten times or more. Antigen unknown. Findings and caveats of the study: Neither clinical nor MRI features were found to be associated with the multiple sclerosis repertoire cluster.

In germline, CDR1 is MNHEY, CDR2 SVGEGT. The V gene end was trimmed by 2 bases and the J gene end by 8 bases; junction bases not matched to a gene: 7. CDR3 length equals 16 residues. Over 190 million TCR-beta sequences (from 15-18 subjects) were yielded by each sequencing run. TCRdb redid the calling of the 5' RACE reads with MiXCR, one entry per CDR3 protein. The table lists around 53,000 distinct CDR3 sequences, about 4% of them singletons. This chain connects TRBV6-2 or TRBV6-3 to TRBJ1-6; TRBD1 matches at 9 bases. The TCR sequence derives from a man between 45 and 60 years old with multiple sclerosis. The sample taken for sequencing was PBMCs. The CDR3 DNA sequence: TGTGCCAGCAGTTACGGCCCCGGGACAGGGTATTCACCCCTCCACTTT. It specifies CASSYGPGTGYSPLHF.